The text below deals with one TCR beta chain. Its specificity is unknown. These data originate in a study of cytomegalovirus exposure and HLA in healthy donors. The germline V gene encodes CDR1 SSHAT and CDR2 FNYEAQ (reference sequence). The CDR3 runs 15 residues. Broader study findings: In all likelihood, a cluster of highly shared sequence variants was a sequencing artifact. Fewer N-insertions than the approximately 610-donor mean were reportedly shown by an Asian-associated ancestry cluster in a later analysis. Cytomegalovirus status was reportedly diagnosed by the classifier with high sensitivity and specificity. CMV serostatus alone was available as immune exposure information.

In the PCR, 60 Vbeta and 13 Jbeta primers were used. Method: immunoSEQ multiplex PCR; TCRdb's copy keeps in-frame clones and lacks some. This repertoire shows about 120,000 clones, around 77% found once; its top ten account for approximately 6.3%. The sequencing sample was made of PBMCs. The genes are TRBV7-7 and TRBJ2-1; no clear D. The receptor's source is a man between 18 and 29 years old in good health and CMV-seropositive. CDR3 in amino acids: CASSLLVASGNEQFF. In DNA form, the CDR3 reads TGTGCTAGCTCCTTATTAGTGGCTAGTGGCAATGAGCAGTTCTTC.